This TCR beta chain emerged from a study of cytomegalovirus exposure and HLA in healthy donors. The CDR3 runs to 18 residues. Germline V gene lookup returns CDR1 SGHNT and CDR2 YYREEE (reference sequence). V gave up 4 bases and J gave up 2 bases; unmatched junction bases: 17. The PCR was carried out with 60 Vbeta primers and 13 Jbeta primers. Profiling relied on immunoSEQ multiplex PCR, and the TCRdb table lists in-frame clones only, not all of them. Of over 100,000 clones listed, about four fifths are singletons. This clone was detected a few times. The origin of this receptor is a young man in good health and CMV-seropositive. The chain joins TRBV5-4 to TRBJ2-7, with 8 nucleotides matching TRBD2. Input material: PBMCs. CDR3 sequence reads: CASSKGRGSGSAAYEQYV. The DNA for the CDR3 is TGTGCCAGCAGCAAAGGGCGGGGAAGCGGGAGCGCGGCCTACGAGCAGTACGTC.